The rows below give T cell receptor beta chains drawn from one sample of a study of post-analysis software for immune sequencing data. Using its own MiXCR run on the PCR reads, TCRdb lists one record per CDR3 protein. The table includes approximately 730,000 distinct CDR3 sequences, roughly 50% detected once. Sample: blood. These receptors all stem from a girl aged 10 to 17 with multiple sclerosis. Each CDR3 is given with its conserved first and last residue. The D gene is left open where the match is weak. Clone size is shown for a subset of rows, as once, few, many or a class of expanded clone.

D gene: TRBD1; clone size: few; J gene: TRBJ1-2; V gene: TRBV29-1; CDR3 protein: CSVGRDRTNYGYTF; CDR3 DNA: TGCAGCGTTGGTCGGGACAGGACAAACTATGGCTACACCTTC
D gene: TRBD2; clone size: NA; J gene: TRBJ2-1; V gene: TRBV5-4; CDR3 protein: CASSQLAGGRDNEQFF; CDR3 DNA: TGTGCCAGCAGCCAGCTAGCGGGAGGGCGGGACAATGAGCAGTTCTTC
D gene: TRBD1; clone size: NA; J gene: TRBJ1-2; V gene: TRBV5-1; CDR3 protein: CASSSHDGTGVVNYGYTF; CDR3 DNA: TGCGCCAGCAGCTCACACGACGGGACAGGAGTAGTTAACTATGGCTACACCTTC
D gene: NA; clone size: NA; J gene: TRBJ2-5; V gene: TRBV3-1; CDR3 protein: CASSLHAVETQYF; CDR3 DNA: TGTGCCAGCAGCCTACATGCGGTAGAGACCCAGTACTTC
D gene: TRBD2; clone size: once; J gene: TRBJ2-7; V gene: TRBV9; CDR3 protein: CASSVGGLAGVDEQYF; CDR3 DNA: TGTGCCAGCAGTGTAGGAGGGTTAGCGGGAGTCGACGAGCAGTACTTC
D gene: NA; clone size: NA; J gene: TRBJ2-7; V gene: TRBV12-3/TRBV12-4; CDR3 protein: CASSYLAHYEQYF; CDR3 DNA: TGTGCCAGCAGTTATCTGGCTCACTACGAGCAGTACTTC
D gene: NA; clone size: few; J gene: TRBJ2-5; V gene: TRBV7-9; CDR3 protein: CASSLEGARGETQYF; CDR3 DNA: TGTGCCAGCAGCTTAGAGGGCGCGCGAGGGGAGACCCAGTACTTC
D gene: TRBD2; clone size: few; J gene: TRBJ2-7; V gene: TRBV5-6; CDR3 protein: CASSLLVGLAGVYEQYF; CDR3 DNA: TGTGCCAGCAGTCTCCTCGTAGGACTAGCGGGGGTCTACGAGCAGTACTTC
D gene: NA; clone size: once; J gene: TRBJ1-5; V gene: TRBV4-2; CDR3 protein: CASSQVSGTSEPQHF; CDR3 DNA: TGTGCCAGCAGCCAAGTATCAGGAACATCAGAGCCCCAGCATTTT
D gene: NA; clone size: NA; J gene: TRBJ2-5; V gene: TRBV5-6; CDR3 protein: CASRGPYQETQYF; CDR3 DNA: TGTGCCAGCAGGGGGCCGTACCAAGAGACCCAGTACTTC
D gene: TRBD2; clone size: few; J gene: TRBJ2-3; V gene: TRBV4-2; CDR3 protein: CASSQVSAASGTQDTQYF; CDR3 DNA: TGTGCCAGCAGCCAAGTATCGGCGGCTAGCGGGACCCAAGATACGCAGTATTTT
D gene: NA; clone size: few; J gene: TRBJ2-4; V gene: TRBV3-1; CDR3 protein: CASSQSPSDVAKNIQYF; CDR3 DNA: TGTGCCAGCAGCCAGTCCCCAAGCGATGTAGCCAAAAACATTCAGTACTTC
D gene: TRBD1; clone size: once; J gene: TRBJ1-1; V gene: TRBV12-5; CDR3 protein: CASGSDAPGQGVRIAFF; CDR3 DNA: TGTGCTAGTGGTTCGGATGCTCCGGGACAGGGGGTAAGGATAGCTTTCTTT
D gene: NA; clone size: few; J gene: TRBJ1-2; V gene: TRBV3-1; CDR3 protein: CASSQDIGVSRGYTF; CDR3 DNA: TGTGCCAGCAGCCAAGATATTGGGGTTTCAAGAGGCTACACCTTC
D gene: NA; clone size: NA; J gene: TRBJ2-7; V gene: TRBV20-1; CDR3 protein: CSAGLRSSYEQYF; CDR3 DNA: TGCAGTGCTGGACTGAGGAGCTCCTACGAGCAGTACTTC
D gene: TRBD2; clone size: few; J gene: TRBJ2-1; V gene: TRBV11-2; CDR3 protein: CASSLGAGGSSYNEQFF; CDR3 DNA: TGTGCCAGCAGCTTAGGTGCAGGCGGGAGCTCCTACAATGAGCAGTTCTTC
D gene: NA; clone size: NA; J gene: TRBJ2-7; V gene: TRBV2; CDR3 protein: CASSREVSYEQYF; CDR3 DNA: TGTGCCAGCTCCAGGGAGGTGTCCTACGAGCAGTACTTC
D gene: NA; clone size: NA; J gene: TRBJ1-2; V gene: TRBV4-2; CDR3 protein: CASSHGGRGEGGYTF; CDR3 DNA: TGTGCCAGCAGCCACGGGGGAAGGGGTGAGGGTGGCTACACCTTC
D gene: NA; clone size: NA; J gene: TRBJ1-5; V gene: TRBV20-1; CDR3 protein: CSARLSTGSNQPQHF; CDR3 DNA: TGCAGTGCTAGACTCAGCACGGGTAGCAATCAGCCCCAGCATTTT
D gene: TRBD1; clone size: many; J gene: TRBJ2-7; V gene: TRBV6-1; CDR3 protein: CASSEPGTGSYEQYF; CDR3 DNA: TGTGCCAGCAGTGAACCCGGGACAGGCTCCTACGAGCAGTACTTC
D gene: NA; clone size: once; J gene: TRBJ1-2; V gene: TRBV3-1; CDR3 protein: CASSQGEGLINGYTF; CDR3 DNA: TGTGCCAGCAGCCAAGGCGAAGGGTTAATTAATGGCTACACCTTC
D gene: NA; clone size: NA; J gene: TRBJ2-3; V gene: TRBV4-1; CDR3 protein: CASSQDTREWGADTQYF; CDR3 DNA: TGCGCCAGCAGCCAAGATACGAGGGAGTGGGGCGCAGATACGCAGTATTTT
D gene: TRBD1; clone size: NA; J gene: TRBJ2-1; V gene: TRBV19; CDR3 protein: CASSPGQATARFF; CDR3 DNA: TGTGCCAGTAGTCCCGGACAGGCCACCGCACGGTTCTTC
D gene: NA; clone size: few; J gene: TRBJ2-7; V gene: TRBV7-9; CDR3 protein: CASSSGSIHEQYF; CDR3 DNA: TGTGCCAGCAGCTCTGGGAGCATCCACGAGCAGTACTTC
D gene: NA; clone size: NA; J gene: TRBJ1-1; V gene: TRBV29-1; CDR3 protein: CSVEEHPSGEAFF; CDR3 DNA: TGCAGCGTTGAAGAACACCCGTCGGGTGAAGCTTTCTTT
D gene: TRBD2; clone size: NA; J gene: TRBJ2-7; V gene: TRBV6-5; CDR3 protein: CTSSPLAGGTYEQYF; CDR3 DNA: TGTACCAGCAGTCCACTAGCGGGAGGAACCTACGAGCAGTACTTC
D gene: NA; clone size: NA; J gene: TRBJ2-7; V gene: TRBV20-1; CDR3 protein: CSARGSAGEQYF; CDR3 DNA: TGCAGTGCTAGAGGGAGCGCCGGCGAGCAGTACTTC
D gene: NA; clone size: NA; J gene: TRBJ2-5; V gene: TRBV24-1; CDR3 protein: CATSESVFQETQYF; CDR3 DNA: TGTGCCACCAGTGAATCAGTGTTCCAAGAGACCCAGTACTTC
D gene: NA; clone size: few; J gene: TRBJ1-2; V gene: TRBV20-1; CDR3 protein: CSASRPTGGHNYGYTF; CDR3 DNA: TGCAGTGCTAGTCGTCCGACTGGGGGGCACAACTATGGCTACACCTTC
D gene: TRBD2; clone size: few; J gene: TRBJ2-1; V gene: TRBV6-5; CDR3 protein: CASTMTSGNYNEQFF; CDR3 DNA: TGTGCCAGCACCATGACTAGCGGGAACTACAATGAGCAGTTCTTC
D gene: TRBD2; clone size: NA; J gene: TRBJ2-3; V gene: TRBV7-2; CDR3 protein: CASSRGGLEADTQYF; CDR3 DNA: TGTGCCAGCAGCCGGGGGGGTTTAGAGGCAGATACGCAGTATTTT
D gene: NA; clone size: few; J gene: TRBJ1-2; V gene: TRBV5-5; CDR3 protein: CASTLMGVDYGYTF; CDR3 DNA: TGTGCCAGCACCCTTATGGGGGTGGACTATGGCTACACCTTC
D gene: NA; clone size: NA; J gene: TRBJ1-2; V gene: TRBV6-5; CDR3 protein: CASSYRAGDYGYTF; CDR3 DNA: TGTGCCAGCAGTTACAGGGCCGGAGACTATGGCTACACCTTC
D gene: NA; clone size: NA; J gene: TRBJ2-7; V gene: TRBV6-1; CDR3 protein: CASSQHGYEQYF; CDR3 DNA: TGTGCCAGCAGTCAACACGGCTACGAGCAGTACTTC
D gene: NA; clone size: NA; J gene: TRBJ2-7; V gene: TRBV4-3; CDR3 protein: CASSQDSGSDYEQYF; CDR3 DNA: TGCGCCAGCAGCCAAGATAGTGGTAGCGACTACGAGCAGTACTTC
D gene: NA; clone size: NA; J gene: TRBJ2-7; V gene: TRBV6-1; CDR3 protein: CASSVASLAYEQYF; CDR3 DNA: TGTGCCAGCAGTGTTGCAAGCCTGGCGTACGAGCAGTACTTC
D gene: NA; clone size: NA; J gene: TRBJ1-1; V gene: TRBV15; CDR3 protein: CATSRVRGGGYTEAFF; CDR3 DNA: TGTGCCACCAGCAGAGTTCGCGGGGGAGGCTACACTGAAGCTTTCTTT
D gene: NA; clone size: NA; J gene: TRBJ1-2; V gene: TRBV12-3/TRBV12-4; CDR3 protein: CASSAHRDPRGDGYTF; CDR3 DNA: TGTGCCAGCAGTGCACACCGGGACCCCCGAGGGGATGGCTACACCTTC
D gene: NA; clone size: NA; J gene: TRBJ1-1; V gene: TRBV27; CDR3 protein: CASSPREWATEAFF; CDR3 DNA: TGTGCCAGCAGTCCTAGGGAGTGGGCCACTGAAGCTTTCTTT
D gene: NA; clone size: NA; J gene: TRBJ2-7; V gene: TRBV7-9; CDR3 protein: CASSHVPGYEQYF; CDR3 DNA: TGTGCCAGCAGCCACGTGCCGGGCTACGAGCAGTACTTC
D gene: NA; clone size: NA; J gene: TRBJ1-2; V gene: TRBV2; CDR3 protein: CASRDSTNYGYTF; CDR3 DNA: TGTGCCAGCAGGGACAGCACTAACTATGGCTACACCTTC
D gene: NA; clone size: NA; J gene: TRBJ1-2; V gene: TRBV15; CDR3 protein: CAASRDRGGEDGYTF; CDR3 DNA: TGTGCCGCCAGCAGAGATCGGGGGGGCGAGGATGGCTACACCTTC
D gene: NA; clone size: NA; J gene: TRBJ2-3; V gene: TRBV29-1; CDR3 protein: CSVVDRTSTDTQYF; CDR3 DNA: TGCAGCGTTGTGGACAGAACTAGCACAGATACGCAGTATTTT
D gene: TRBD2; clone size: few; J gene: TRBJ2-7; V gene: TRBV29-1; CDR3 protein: CSVEDTLTSGYSYEQYF; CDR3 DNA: TGCAGCGTTGAAGATACACTTACTAGCGGGTACTCCTACGAGCAGTACTTC
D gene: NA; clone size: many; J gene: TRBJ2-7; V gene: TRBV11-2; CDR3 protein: CASSSDTYEQYF; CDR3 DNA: TGTGCCAGCAGCTCCGACACCTACGAGCAGTACTTC
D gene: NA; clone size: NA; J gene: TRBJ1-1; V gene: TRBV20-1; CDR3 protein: CSARAGSRGSGTEVFF; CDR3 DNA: TGCAGTGCTAGAGCTGGCTCCCGGGGCAGTGGCACTGAAGTTTTCTTT
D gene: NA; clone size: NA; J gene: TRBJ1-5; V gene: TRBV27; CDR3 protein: CASKGQGEQPQHF; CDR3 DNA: TGTGCCAGTAAGGGGCAAGGGGAACAGCCCCAGCATTTT
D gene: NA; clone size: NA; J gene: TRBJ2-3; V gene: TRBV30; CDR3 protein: CAWSEGFRTQYF; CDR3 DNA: TGTGCCTGGAGTGAGGGGTTTCGTACGCAGTATTTT
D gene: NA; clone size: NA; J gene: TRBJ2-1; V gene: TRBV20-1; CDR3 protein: CSASDGQNEQFF; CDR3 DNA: TGCAGTGCTAGTGACGGCCAGAATGAGCAGTTCTTC
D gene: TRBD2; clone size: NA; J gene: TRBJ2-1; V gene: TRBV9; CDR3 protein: CASSVGGRAKDNEQFF; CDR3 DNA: TGTGCCAGCAGCGTCGGCGGGAGGGCCAAAGATAATGAGCAGTTCTTC
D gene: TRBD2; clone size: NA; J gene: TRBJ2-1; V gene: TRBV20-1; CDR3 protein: CSARDPSGPYNEQFF; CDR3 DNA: TGCAGTGCTAGAGATCCTAGCGGCCCCTACAATGAGCAGTTCTTC
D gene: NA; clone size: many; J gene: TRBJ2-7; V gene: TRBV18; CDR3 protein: CASSPKQGYEQYF; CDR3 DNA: TGTGCCAGCTCACCAAAACAGGGCTACGAGCAGTACTTC
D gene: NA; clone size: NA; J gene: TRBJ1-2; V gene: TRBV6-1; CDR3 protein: CASSDQGHYGYTF; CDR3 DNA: TGTGCCAGCAGTGATCAGGGCCACTATGGCTACACCTTC
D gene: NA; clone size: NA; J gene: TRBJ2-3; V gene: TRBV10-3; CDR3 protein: CAISGGQLTDTQYF; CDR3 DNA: TGTGCCATCAGTGGGGGACAACTCACAGATACGCAGTATTTT